The 20 T cell receptor beta chains below come from one sample, sequenced in a study of blood T cell repertoires in COVID-19 (dated by TCRdb to the early 2020s). To prepare the library, the immunoSEQ multiplex PCR assay was applied. TCRdb re-hosts the immuneACCESS table, in-frame sequences only. Its copies lack some clones; in the studies checked, an unresolved V gene accounts for under half of them, and the cause for the rest is not known. This sample is represented by roughly 120,000 clones; 85% to 90% of them were singletons. The ten most abundant clones make up approximately 1.1% of the sample. Sequences were obtained from peripheral blood. Receptors originate from a human donor in a cohort sampled during active COVID-19.

V usage is TRBV27 and J usage is TRBJ1-5; maybe TRBD1 (5 bases). V lost 0 bases and J 7 bases, leaving 13 bases between the germline ends. CDR3 size: 15 residues. The germline gives CDR1 MNHEY, CDR2 SMNVEV (reference sequence). The CDR3 protein is CASSLSGQGWQPQHF. The DNA of the CDR3 is TGTGCCAGCAGTTTATCCGGGCAGGGCTGGCAGCCCCAGCATTTT.

The V call is TRBV19, the J call TRBJ2-5, with 11 nucleotides matching TRBD2. The CDR3 spans 16 residues. V trimming: 4 bases; J trimming: 1 base; junction bases outside the gene matches: 5. Germline lookup yields CDR1 LNHDA and CDR2 SQIVND (reference sequence). The CDR3 DNA is TGTGCCAGTAGTACGCTAGCGGGAGGATCCCAAGAGACCCAGTACTTC. This encodes CASSTLAGGSQETQYF.

The chain combines TRBV2 with TRBJ1-1; TRBD1 aligns across 9 bases. CDR3 length: 15 residues. Per germline, CDR1 SNHLY and CDR2 FYNNEI. Trimming removed 8 bases from V and 0 bases from J; junction bases left unmatched: 7. The CDR3 DNA reads as TGTGCCAGCCCGCGGGACAGGGTAATGAACACTGAAGCTTTCTTT. This sequence encodes CASPRDRVMNTEAFF.

This clone was seen a single time. V gene TRBV12-3 or TRBV12-4 combines with J gene TRBJ2-5; TRBD2 matches 7 bases. The CDR3 is 13 amino acids. The junction had 8 bases not matched to a gene; V was cut back by 6 bases and J by 7 bases. The CDR3 DNA reads as TGTGCCAGCAGGGGGGGGAGCGATGGGACCCAGTACTTC. It specifies CASRGGSDGTQYF.

The rearrangement links TRBV2 to TRBJ1-1; D call uncertain. CDR3 length: 15 residues. Germline CDR1 is SNHLY and CDR2 is FYNNEI. V gave up 8 bases and J gave up 6 bases, with 22 bases separating them. In DNA, the CDR3 is TGTGCCAGCGGGAGGGTAGTGGGCAAAGGTGCTGAAGCTTTCTTT. It specifies CASGRVVGKGAEAFF.

The CDR3 DNA is TGTGCCAGCAGCCAAGATCGGCGGCAGGGGAGCGAGCAGTACTTC. Protein product: CASSQDRRQGSEQYF. The rearrangement links TRBV14 to TRBJ2-7; D is perhaps TRBD1 (6 bases). The ends were cut back, 0 bases at V and 6 bases at J, with 15 bases in the middle. The CDR3 sequence is 15 residues long. Germline V lookup: CDR1 SGHDN, CDR2 FVKESK.

The V call is TRBV19, the J call TRBJ2-7, with 10 bases aligning to TRBD1. The V segment lost 6 bases and the J segment 2 bases; nucleotides outside the gene matches: 4. The CDR3 consists of 14 residues. Germline CDR1 LNHDA, CDR2 SQIVND (reference sequence). The CDR3 is CASRRQGAAYEQYF. The CDR3 region has the DNA TGTGCCAGTAGAAGACAGGGGGCAGCCTACGAGCAGTACTTC.

The chain couples TRBV3-1 (or the pseudogene TRBV3-2) to TRBJ2-7, with 8 bases matching TRBD1. Germline V lookup: CDR1 LGHDT, CDR2 YNNKEL (reference sequence). Trimming cost V 2 bases and J 1 base; bases outside gene matches: 4. This CDR3 is built from 15 residues. The CDR3 protein is CASSQPGQASYEQYF. The CDR3 bases are TGTGCCAGCAGCCAACCGGGACAGGCTTCCTACGAGCAGTACTTC.

The chain uses TRBV19 and TRBJ2-7; 12 nucleotides match TRBD2. The CDR3 is 14 amino acids. The germline V gene encodes CDR1 LNHDA and CDR2 SQIVND (reference sequence). After removal of 5 bases from V and 3 bases from J, the junction contained 2 bases not matched to a gene. CDR3 amino acids: CASSGLAGNYEQYF. Written as DNA, the CDR3 is TGTGCCAGTAGTGGACTAGCGGGGAACTACGAGCAGTACTTC.

This clone was seen just once. The chain joins TRBV25-1 to TRBJ1-2; 9 bases line up with TRBD1. Trimming removed 4 bases from V and 8 bases from J; junction bases left unmatched: 8. The germline V gene has CDR1 MGHDK and CDR2 SYGVNS. This CDR3 is built from 14 residues. In DNA form, the CDR3 reads TGTGCCAGCAGTGTCAAACAGGGGGCTAGCGGCTACACCTTC. Translated: CASSVKQGASGYTF.

The genes are TRBV6-5 and TRBJ2-2; 8 bases map to TRBD1. There are 15 residues in the CDR3. Germline values: CDR1 MNHEY, CDR2 SVGAGI. With 10 bases clipped from V and 8 bases from J, the junction kept 15 bases outside the gene matches. The CDR3 nucleotides read TGTGCCAAGTTTGGGCAGGGGGCGTATGGTGGGGAGCTGTTTTTT. This translates into CAKFGQGAYGGELFF.

As to this clone: This may be a read error: a much more frequent sequence differs by one nucleotide. The V gene is TRBV7-6, the J gene TRBJ2-7; 7 bases line up with TRBD2. V dropped 1 base and J dropped 4; count of bases not matched to a gene: 1. CDR1 SGHVS and CDR2 FNYEAQ come from the germline V gene. This CDR3 has 13 amino acids. CDR3 region: CASSLGGGYEQYF. The CDR3 DNA sequence: TGTGCCAGCAGCTTAGGCGGGGGTTACGAGCAGTACTTC.

The chain recombines TRBV6-6 with TRBJ2-3; 7 nucleotides agree with TRBD2. V shed 8 bases, J shed 0 bases, and the junction held 5 bases outside the gene matches. The CDR3 extends over 14 amino acids. Germline V gene sequence: CDR1 MNHNY, CDR2 SVGAGI (reference sequence). The CDR3 nucleotides are TGTGCCAGCCGCTCTAGCGGCAGCACAGATACGCAGTATTTT. Residues: CASRSSGSTDTQYF.

The chain has TRBV11-2 and TRBJ2-7; 11 bases line up with TRBD2. The CDR3 consists of 15 residues. The V and J ends lost 4 bases and 3 bases, in that order; junction bases with no gene match: 5. The germline CDR1 and CDR2 sequences are SGHAT and FQNNGV. CDR3 region: CASSSGLAGYYEQYF. The DNA of the CDR3 is TGTGCCAGCAGCTCCGGACTAGCGGGCTACTACGAGCAGTACTTC. Based on the CDR3 plus reference TRBV11-2 and TRBJ2-7, the full variable domain is EAGVAQSPRYKIIEKRQSVAFWCNPISGHATLYWYQQILGQGPKLLIQFQNNGVVDDSQLPKDRFSAERLKGVDSTLKIQPAKLEDSAVYLCASSSGLAGYYEQYFGPGTRLTVT.

This clone was observed a few times. The V gene is TRBV7-9, the J gene TRBJ2-7, with 10 bases that match TRBD2. Germline V CDR1 and CDR2: SEHNR, FQNEAQ (reference sequence). Losses at the gene ends were 1 base for V and 0 bases for J; bases not matched to a gene: 9. This CDR3 region has 18 residues. This CDR3 reads CASSLVPWASGGSYEQYF. The CDR3 DNA follows: TGTGCCAGCAGCTTAGTACCCTGGGCTAGCGGGGGCTCCTACGAGCAGTACTTC.

This chain connects TRBV6-4 to TRBJ2-3, with D perhaps TRBD2 (5 bases). The germline V and J ends were trimmed by 0 bases and 0 bases, with 7 bases remaining between them. Looked up from germline, CDR1 is MRHNA and CDR2 is SNTAGT. This CDR3 is built from 15 residues. CDR3: CASSDSGGSTDTQYF. The CDR3 coding sequence is TGTGCCAGCAGTGACTCGGGCGGGAGCACAGATACGCAGTATTTT.

The V and J genes are TRBV2 and TRBJ2-5; D is undetermined. The CDR3 extends over 13 amino acids. The V gene lost 8 bases and the J gene lost 2 bases, with 12 bases spanning the gap. CDR1 and CDR2 (germline): SNHLY, FYNNEI. The CDR3 protein is CASSELIQETQYF. The CDR3 DNA is TGTGCCAGCTCCGAGCTAATTCAAGAGACCCAGTACTTC. Based on the CDR3 plus reference TRBV2 and TRBJ2-5, the full variable domain is EPEVTQTPSHQVTQMGQEVILRCVPISNHLYFYWYRQILGQKVEFLVSFYNNEISEKSEIFDDQFSVERPDGSNFTLKIRSTKLEDSAMYFCASSELIQETQYFGPGTRLLVL.

The chain uses TRBV7-8 and TRBJ2-7; TRBD2 matches 7 bases. Trimming took 3 bases from V and 3 from J; bases not matched to a gene: 5. Germline CDR1 and CDR2: SGHVS and FQNEAQ. This CDR3 spans 14 amino acids. CDR3 residues: CASSFGLVGYEQYF. The CDR3 nucleotides are TGTGCCAGCAGCTTCGGACTAGTCGGCTACGAGCAGTACTTC.

J is TRBJ1-2 and V is TRBV3-1 (or the pseudogene TRBV3-2), with a weak D call TRBD1 (6 bases). This CDR3 comprises 13 residues. The V gene lost 4 bases and the J gene lost 1 base, with 7 bases spanning the gap. Germline loops: CDR1 LGHDT, CDR2 YNNKEL (reference sequence). The CDR3 loop is CASSLQGNYGYTF. The CDR3 bases are TGTGCCAGCAGCCTACAGGGTAACTATGGCTACACCTTC.

The V and J genes are TRBV3-1 (or the pseudogene TRBV3-2) and TRBJ2-5; 9 bases align to TRBD2. The length of the CDR3 is 16 residues. The germline CDR1 and CDR2 sequences are LGHDT and YNNKEL (reference sequence). Trimming at V came to 1 base and at J to 5 bases, leaving 8 bases not matched to a gene. CDR3 nucleotide sequence: TGTGCCAGCAGCCAAGGATTGGCTAGCGGGGAGGAGACCCAGTACTTC. Amino acids: CASSQGLASGEETQYF.